The present entry profiles one T cell receptor (beta chain) with its context. Its target is unknown. Time point specified: week 23, last vaccination. A single vaccine dose contained 300 ug of mutant IDH1 20-mer peptide, and topical imiquimod was used with it. These data are taken from a study of a mutant IDH1 vaccine in newly diagnosed glioma. Looking at the study overall: The treated population exhibited a male proportion of roughly 62%, a female proportion of about 38%, and a mean age of about 40 years.

Germline V lookup: CDR1 SGHNT, CDR2 YENEEA. The J segment lost 5 bases and the V segment lost 5 bases, leaving 5 bases of the junction unmatched. This CDR3 is 14 amino acids long. TCRdb's table, derived via immunoSEQ multiplex PCR, lists solely in-frame clones and lacks some. This sample carries 65,000 or so clones, approximately 84% of them seen once, and the ten largest clones take approximately 4.3%. The sequence was collected from a man aged 30-40 years with glioma. The starting material was PBMCs, obtained from a glioma patient whose treatment included an IDH1 peptide vaccine. J is TRBJ2-5 and V is TRBV11-3; TRBD1 aligns across 10 bases. CDR3 bases: TGTGCCAGCAGCCCGACAGGGGGCGGGGAGACCCAGTACTTC. Its protein product is CASSPTGGGETQYF.